This T cell receptor beta chain originates from a study of cytomegalovirus exposure and HLA in healthy donors. Points on this clone: Its antigen is currently unknown.

The method was immunoSEQ multiplex PCR; TCRdb's version includes in-frame clones alone and lacks a portion of them. The sample carries around 240,000 clones, 90% recorded once. General study points: The tendency of first-cohort TCR clusters to co-occur in the 120 or so validation repertoires was the finding of a later analysis. Investigators reported more than 150 TCR beta chains as tied to cytomegalovirus. High sensitivity and specificity were reportedly achieved when the classifier diagnosed cytomegalovirus status. There were some public TCRs occurring in many donors, but most TCR sequences were rare.

Germline V gene lookup returns CDR1 MNHNS and CDR2 SASEGT. The CDR3 has 11 residues. Trimming stripped 7 bases from V and 2 bases from J, with 5 bases between. The receptor comes from a woman aged 18-30 years in good health and CMV-seronegative. The sequenced sample was PBMCs. The chain uses TRBV6-1 and TRBJ2-5, with D tentatively TRBD2 (5 bases). CDR3 coding DNA: TGTGCCAGCACGGGGCAAGAGACCCAGTACTTC. The encoded protein is CASTGQETQYF.